These 27 T cell receptor beta chains were sequenced from one sample in a study of shared clonotypes between healthy human individuals (dated by TCRdb to the early 2020s). To prepare the library, the immunoSEQ multiplex PCR assay was applied. TCRdb took over this immuneACCESS table, retaining in-frame rearrangements with V and J assigned. Such tables are incomplete; in checked studies, under half of the missing clones stem from an unresolved V gene, and the remainder is unexplained. The sample profile shows about 2.4 million clones; around nine tenths of them were found once. Jointly, the top ten make up 0.13% to 0.15% of the sample. The sample consisted of naive CD4+ T cells sorted from blood. The meaning of the sample's cell subset or site label: CD45RA+ positively selected. The receptor source for this set is a man aged 18-30 years in good health.

The gene calls are TRBV27 and TRBJ2-7; weak D call: TRBD1 (5 bases). Between the trimmed V and J ends, which lost 2 bases and 2 bases, there was a span of 16 bases. The CDR3 sequence is 16 residues long. Germline V gene sequence: CDR1 MNHEY, CDR2 SMNVEV (reference sequence). CDR3 sequence reads: CASSLISLDSTYEQYF. DNA for the CDR3: TGTGCCAGCAGTTTAATTTCCCTCGACAGTACCTACGAGCAGTACTTC.

The V and J genes are TRBV6-5 and TRBJ2-5; no definite D call. Trimming cost V 2 bases and J 5 bases, with 12 bases left between them. In germline, CDR1 is MNHEY, CDR2 SVGAGI. The CDR3 covers 14 residues. The CDR3 DNA reads as TGTGCCAGCAGTTACGGGTGGGCTTGGGAGACCCAGTACTTC. This codes for CASSYGWAWETQYF.

The chain links TRBV14 to TRBJ2-1; TRBD2 agrees at 11 bases. Germline V lookup: CDR1 SGHDN, CDR2 FVKESK. V lost 4 bases to trimming and J lost 0 bases; unmatched junction nucleotides: 11. This CDR3 region has 19 residues. The CDR3 nucleotides are TGTGCCAGCAGCCCCCGATTTAGCGGGGGGGCGAGCTCCTACAATGAGCAGTTCTTC. Translation gives CASSPRFSGGASSYNEQFF. The full variable domain, completed using reference TRBV14 and TRBJ2-1, is EAGVTQFPSHSVIEKGQTVTLRCDPISGHDNLYWYRRVMGKEIKFLLHFVKESKQDESGMPNNRFLAERTGGTYSTLKVQPAELEDSGVYFCASSPRFSGGASSYNEQFFGPGTRLTVL.

J is TRBJ1-3 and V is TRBV6-6; the D is unclear. V gave up 5 bases and J gave up 0 bases, with 14 bases separating them. CDR3 size: 16 residues. CDR1 and CDR2 from the germline V gene are MNHNY and SVGAGI (reference sequence). The CDR3, as DNA: TGTGCCAGCAGTCCCCGGCACGGGAGCTCTGGAAACACCATATATTTT. Its translation: CASSPRHGSSGNTIYF.

The V call is TRBV7-2, the J call TRBJ2-5; 12 positions agree with TRBD2. The CDR3 covers 17 residues. Germline V gives CDR1 SGHTA, CDR2 FQGNSA. Trimming removed 4 bases from V and 0 bases from J; junction bases left unmatched: 6. CDR3 sequence reads: CASSSGLAGRDQETQYF. In DNA form, the CDR3 reads TGTGCCAGCAGCTCCGGACTAGCGGGGAGGGACCAAGAGACCCAGTACTTC.

The J gene is TRBJ2-5, the V gene TRBV28; tentatively, D is TRBD1 (6 bases). This CDR3 is 11 amino acids long. V was pared by 11 bases and J by 2 bases, with 9 bases between. Per germline, CDR1 MDHEN and CDR2 SYDVKM. CDR3 nucleotides: TGTGCCGAAGGGGGACAAGAGACCCAGTACTTC. Translating gives CAEGGQETQYF.

This chain links TRBV6-5 with TRBJ2-7; a weak D match, TRBD2 (6 bases). Deletions cut 6 bases from V and 1 base from J, with 16 bases between. The CDR3 length is 15 residues. Germline values: CDR1 MNHEY, CDR2 SVGAGI. DNA for the CDR3: TGTGCCAGCAGCCCTGAGGTAGCGGTTTCCTACGAGCAGTACTTC. Translating it yields CASSPEVAVSYEQYF.

This chain uses TRBV6-1 with TRBJ2-7; no definite D call. V was shortened by 2 bases and J by 4 bases, with 15 bases between the two germline ends. Germline assignment: CDR1 MNHNS and CDR2 SASEGT. The CDR3 extends over 15 amino acids. The CDR3 protein is CASSEPGGRTYEQYF. CDR3 nucleotides: TGTGCCAGCAGTGAACCTGGCGGAAGAACTTACGAGCAGTACTTC.

The gene calls are TRBV30 and TRBJ1-1; tentative D call: TRBD1 (5 bases). The CDR3 has 15 residues. V lost 4 bases and J 3 bases, leaving 18 bases between the germline ends. CDR1 GTSNPN and CDR2 SVGIG come from the germline V gene (reference sequence). CDR3 DNA: TGTGCCTGGACTGTCCCCAGGGCTAGGGACACTGAAGCTTTCTTT. Amino acid sequence: CAWTVPRARDTEAFF.

V gene TRBV30 combines with J gene TRBJ1-4, with unresolved D. With 1 base removed from V and 8 bases from J, the gap between germline ends came to 5 bases. CDR1 GTSNPN and CDR2 SVGIG come from the germline V gene (reference sequence). The CDR3 totals 11 residues. CDR3 bases: TGTGCCTGGAGTGGGGAGGAAAAACTGTTTTTT. Residues: CAWSGEEKLFF.

The chain links TRBV9 to TRBJ1-1; a possible D gene is TRBD1 (5 bases). The V end was cut by 5 bases, the J end by 1 base, with 9 bases between. This CDR3 region has 13 residues. The germline CDR1 and CDR2 sequences are SGDLS and YYNGEE. The CDR3 sequence: CASSHDRNTEAFF. The DNA of the CDR3 is TGTGCCAGCAGTCATGACAGGAACACTGAAGCTTTCTTT.

The V and J genes are TRBV6-6 and TRBJ2-7; no reliable D call. Germline CDR1 reads MNHNY; CDR2 reads SVGAGI (reference sequence). CDR3 size: 12 residues. Trimming cost V 6 bases and J 0 bases, with 6 bases left between them. The CDR3 sequence is CASRTVSYEQYF. Written as DNA, the CDR3 is TGTGCCAGCAGAACGGTCTCCTACGAGCAGTACTTC.

This chain connects TRBV2 to TRBJ2-1; a weak D match, TRBD2 (5 bases). This CDR3 comprises 13 residues. V shed 5 bases and J shed 7 bases, with 12 bases lying between them. The germline gives CDR1 SNHLY, CDR2 FYNNEI. CDR3 region: CASSRGSGNEQFF. Written as DNA, the CDR3 is TGTGCCAGCAGTCGAGGGTCGGGAAATGAGCAGTTCTTC.

The rearrangement uses TRBV19 and TRBJ2-7, with 7 bases that match TRBD1. The CDR3 totals 14 residues. Unmatched junction bases numbered 9, after V lost 5 bases and J lost 5 bases. CDR1 is LNHDA and CDR2 is SQIVND in the germline V gene (reference sequence). Written as DNA, the CDR3 is TGTGCCAGTAGTCCGGACGACAGGGTCGACGAGCAGTACTTC. Residues: CASSPDDRVDEQYF.

The chain carries TRBV7-8 and TRBJ1-6, with no clear D. Trimming took 3 bases from V and 0 from J, leaving 18 bases between them. Per germline, CDR1 SGHVS and CDR2 FQNEAQ. The CDR3 totals 19 residues. CDR3 in amino acids: CASSFFISSGSSYNSPLHF. The CDR3 DNA reads as TGTGCCAGCAGCTTTTTCATCAGCTCGGGGAGCTCCTATAATTCACCCCTCCACTTT.

CDR3 loop: CASRNRGRDYGYTF. In DNA form, the CDR3 reads TGTGCCAGCAGAAACAGGGGGCGAGACTATGGCTACACCTTC. The chain combines TRBV27 with TRBJ1-2, with TRBD1 matching over 9 bases. In germline, CDR1 is MNHEY, CDR2 SMNVEV (reference sequence). The CDR3 runs 14 residues. J lost 3 bases, V lost 6 bases, and 5 bases had no gene match.

This clone appeared once. V and J are TRBV10-1 and TRBJ2-3; a possible D gene is TRBD2 (5 bases). This CDR3 has 18 residues. CDR1 is WNHNN and CDR2 is SYGVQD in the germline V gene (reference sequence). With 1 base removed from V and 0 bases from J, the gap between germline ends came to 17 bases. This chain's CDR3 is CASSELQSPRGSTDTQYF. CDR3 DNA: TGCGCCAGCAGTGAGTTGCAGAGTCCCCGAGGGAGCACAGATACGCAGTATTTT.

This clone showed up just a few times. The sample holds other DNA sequences that translate to the same CDR3. The chain combines TRBV5-1 with TRBJ2-2; TRBD1 is a possible D gene (6 bases). V lost 5 bases and J 0 bases, leaving 11 bases between the germline ends. Germline V lookup: CDR1 SGHRS, CDR2 YFSETQ. This CDR3 has 15 amino acids. In DNA form, the CDR3 reads TGCGCCAGCAGTCTGGGGGCCTCGAACACCGGGGAGCTGTTTTTT. Translating gives CASSLGASNTGELFF.

The chain employs TRBV5-4 and TRBJ2-1; D call uncertain. V was clipped by 8 bases and J by 1 base, with 10 bases between them. This CDR3 region has 13 residues. Germline CDR1 SGHNT, CDR2 YYREEE (reference sequence). CDR3 DNA: TGTGCCAGTCACTCTACGTCCTACAATGAGCAGTTCTTC. The encoded protein is CASHSTSYNEQFF.

The genes are TRBV11-2 and TRBJ1-6; no reliable D call. In germline, CDR1 is SGHAT, CDR2 FQNNGV. The CDR3 contains 13 residues. V lost 10 bases and J 7 bases, leaving 14 bases between the germline ends. CDR3 coding DNA: TGTGCCACCTCCGTGGGGAGAAATTCACCCCTCCACTTT. It translates to CATSVGRNSPLHF.

The chain has TRBV19 and TRBJ1-2, with D uncertain. The germline V gene encodes CDR1 LNHDA and CDR2 SQIVND (reference sequence). V lost 7 bases to trimming and J lost 4 bases, with 19 bases between them. This CDR3 is built from 15 residues. The CDR3 region is CASTSRETNVYGYTF. CDR3 bases: TGTGCCAGTACCTCCCGGGAGACGAACGTCTATGGCTACACCTTC.

The V call is TRBV30, the J call TRBJ1-2; 12 nucleotides line up with TRBD1. This CDR3 region has 18 residues. From germline, CDR1 is GTSNPN and CDR2 SVGIG (reference sequence). Trimming removed 3 bases from V and 4 bases from J; junction bases left unmatched: 15. This CDR3 reads CAWSRSGSGTGGAYGYTF. In DNA form, the CDR3 reads TGTGCCTGGAGCAGGAGTGGTTCGGGGACAGGGGGCGCCTATGGCTACACCTTC.

The rearrangement uses TRBV11-2 and TRBJ2-2; no definite D call. The CDR3 is 17 amino acids. Germline assignment: CDR1 SGHAT and CDR2 FQNNGV. V dropped 6 bases and J dropped 0 bases, with 17 bases sitting between them. Here the CDR3 DNA reads TGTGCCAGCAGTCCCCGGAGAAAGACATCGAACACCGGGGAGCTGTTTTTT. Translated, it gives CASSPRRKTSNTGELFF.

The chain uses TRBV28 and TRBJ2-3, with D tentatively TRBD1 (5 bases). There are 17 residues in the CDR3. Trimming pared 3 bases from V and 0 bases from J, leaving 16 bases between. Germline V gene sequence: CDR1 MDHEN, CDR2 SYDVKM. The CDR3 DNA sequence: TGTGCCAGCAGTTTCCCCTGGACACTTCTTAGCACAGATACGCAGTATTTT. As protein: CASSFPWTLLSTDTQYF.

This clone was found once. V and J are TRBV19 and TRBJ1-4; the D gene is possibly TRBD1 (6 bases). The germline gives CDR1 LNHDA, CDR2 SQIVND (reference sequence). This CDR3 region has 13 residues. The V and J ends lost 7 bases and 8 bases respectively, with 14 bases between them. Written as DNA, the CDR3 is TGTGCCAGTACCGGACAGTACCGAGAAAAACTGTTTTTT. Translation: CASTGQYREKLFF.

V gene TRBV2 combines with J gene TRBJ2-3; D may be TRBD2 (5 bases). The CDR3 covers 14 residues. The V end was cut by 4 bases, the J end by 2 bases, with 10 bases between. Germline loops: CDR1 SNHLY, CDR2 FYNNEI. The CDR3 protein is CASSASGPTDTQYF. The CDR3 DNA reads TGTGCCAGCAGTGCAAGCGGCCCCACAGATACGCAGTATTTT.

The chain combines TRBV5-4 with TRBJ2-5, with a tentative D call TRBD2 (5 bases). Germline V gene lookup returns CDR1 SGHNT and CDR2 YYREEE (reference sequence). The CDR3 is 13 residues long. V dropped 5 bases and J dropped 9 bases, with 17 bases sitting between them. The DNA for the CDR3 is TGTGCCAGCAGTTTCCGGGAAACTGGGGCCCAGTACTTC. The encoded protein is CASSFRETGAQYF.